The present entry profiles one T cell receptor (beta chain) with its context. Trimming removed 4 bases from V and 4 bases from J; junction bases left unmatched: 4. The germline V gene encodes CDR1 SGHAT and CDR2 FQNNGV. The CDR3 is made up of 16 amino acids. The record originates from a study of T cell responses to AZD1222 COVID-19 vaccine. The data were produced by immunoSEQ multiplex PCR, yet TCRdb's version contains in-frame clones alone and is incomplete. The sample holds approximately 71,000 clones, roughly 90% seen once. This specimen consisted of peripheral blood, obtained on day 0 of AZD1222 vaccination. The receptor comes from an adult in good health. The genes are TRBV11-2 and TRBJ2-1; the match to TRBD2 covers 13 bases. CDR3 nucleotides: TGTGCCAGCAGCTCCGAGGGACTAGCGGGGTACAATGAGCAGTTCTTC. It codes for CASSSEGLAGYNEQFF.